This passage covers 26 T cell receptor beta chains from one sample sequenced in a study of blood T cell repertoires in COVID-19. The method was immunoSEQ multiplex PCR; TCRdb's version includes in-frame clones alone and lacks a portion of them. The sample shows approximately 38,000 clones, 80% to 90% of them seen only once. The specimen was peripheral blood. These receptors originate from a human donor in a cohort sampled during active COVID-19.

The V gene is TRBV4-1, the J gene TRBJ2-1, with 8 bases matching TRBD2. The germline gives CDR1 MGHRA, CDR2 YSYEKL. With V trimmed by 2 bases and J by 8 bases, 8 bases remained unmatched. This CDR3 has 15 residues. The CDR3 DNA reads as TGCGCCAGCAGCCAACACGGGACTAGTGTCGATGAGCAGTTCTTC. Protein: CASSQHGTSVDEQFF.

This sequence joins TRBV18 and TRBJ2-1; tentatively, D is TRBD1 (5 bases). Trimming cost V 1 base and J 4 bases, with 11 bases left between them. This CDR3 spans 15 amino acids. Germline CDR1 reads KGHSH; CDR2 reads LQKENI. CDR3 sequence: CASSPLQGPYNEQFF. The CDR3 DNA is TGTGCCAGCTCACCACTCCAGGGCCCATACAATGAGCAGTTCTTC.

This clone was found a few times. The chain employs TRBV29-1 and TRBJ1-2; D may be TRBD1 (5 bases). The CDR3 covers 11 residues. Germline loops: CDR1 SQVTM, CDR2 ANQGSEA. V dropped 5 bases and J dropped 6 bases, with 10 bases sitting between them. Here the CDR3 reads CSVPKGNGYTF. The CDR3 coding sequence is TGCAGCGTTCCGAAGGGGAATGGCTACACCTTC.

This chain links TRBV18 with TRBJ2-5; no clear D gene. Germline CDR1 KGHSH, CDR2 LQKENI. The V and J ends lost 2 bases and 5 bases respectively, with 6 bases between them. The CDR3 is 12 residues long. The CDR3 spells CASSPSGETQYF. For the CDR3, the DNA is TGTGCCAGCTCACCAAGTGGCGAGACCCAGTACTTC. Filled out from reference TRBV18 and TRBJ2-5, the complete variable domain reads NAGVMQNPRHLVRRRGQEARLRCSPMKGHSHVYWYRQLPEEGLKFMVYLQKENIIDESGMPKERFSAEFPKEGPSILRIQQVVRGDSAAYFCASSPSGETQYFGPGTRLLVL.

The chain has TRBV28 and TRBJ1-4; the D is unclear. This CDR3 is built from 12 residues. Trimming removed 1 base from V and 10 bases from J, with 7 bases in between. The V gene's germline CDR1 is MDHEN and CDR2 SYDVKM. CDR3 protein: CASSLYRGKLFF. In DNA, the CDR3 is TGTGCCAGCAGTTTATACCGGGGAAAACTGTTTTTT.

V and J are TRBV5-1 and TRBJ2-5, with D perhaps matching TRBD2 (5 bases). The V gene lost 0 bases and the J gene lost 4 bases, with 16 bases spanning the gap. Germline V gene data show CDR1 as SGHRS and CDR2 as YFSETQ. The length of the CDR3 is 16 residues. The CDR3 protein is CASSLGNRGAGETQYF. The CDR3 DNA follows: TGCGCCAGCAGCTTGGGTAATCGGGGAGCCGGAGAGACCCAGTACTTC.

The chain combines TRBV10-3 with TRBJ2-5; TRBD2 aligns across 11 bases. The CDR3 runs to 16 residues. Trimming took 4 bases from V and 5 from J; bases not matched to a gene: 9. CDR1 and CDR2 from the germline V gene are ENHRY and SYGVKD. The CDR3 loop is CAISAGSGRAWETQYF. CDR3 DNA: TGTGCCATCAGTGCGGGTAGCGGGAGGGCCTGGGAGACCCAGTACTTC.

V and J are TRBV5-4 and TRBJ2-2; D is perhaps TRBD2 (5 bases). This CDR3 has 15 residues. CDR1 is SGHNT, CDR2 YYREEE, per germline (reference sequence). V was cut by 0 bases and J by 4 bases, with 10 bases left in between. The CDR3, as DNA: TGTGCCAGCAGCTTGGCCGACGGAGGCACCGGGGAGCTGTTTTTT. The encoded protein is CASSLADGGTGELFF.

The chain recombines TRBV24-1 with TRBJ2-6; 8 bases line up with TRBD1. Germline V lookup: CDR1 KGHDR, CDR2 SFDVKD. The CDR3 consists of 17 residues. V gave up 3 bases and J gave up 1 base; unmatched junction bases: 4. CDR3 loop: CATSDIGQGSGANVLTF. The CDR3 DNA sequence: TGTGCCACCAGTGATATCGGACAGGGATCTGGGGCCAACGTCCTGACTTTC.

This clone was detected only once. CDR3 DNA sequence: TGCGCCAGCAGCTTGGAGGGGAACCCAAATGAAAAACTGTTTTTT. It specifies CASSLEGNPNEKLFF. The rearrangement links TRBV5-1 to TRBJ1-4; weak D call: TRBD1 (5 bases). Trimming took 0 bases from V and 5 from J, leaving 11 bases between them. Germline V gene sequence: CDR1 SGHRS, CDR2 YFSETQ. The CDR3 loop spans 15 amino acids.

The chain's CDR3 is CASSQGPGLGSGTDTQYF. In nucleotides, the CDR3 is TGCGCCAGCAGCCAGGGACCGGGACTAGGGTCCGGCACAGATACGCAGTATTTT. V gene TRBV4-3 combines with J gene TRBJ2-3; TRBD2 agrees at 8 bases. Trimming took 3 bases from V and 1 from J; bases not matched to a gene: 12. The CDR3 covers 18 residues. Germline CDR1 is LGHNA and CDR2 is YSLEER.

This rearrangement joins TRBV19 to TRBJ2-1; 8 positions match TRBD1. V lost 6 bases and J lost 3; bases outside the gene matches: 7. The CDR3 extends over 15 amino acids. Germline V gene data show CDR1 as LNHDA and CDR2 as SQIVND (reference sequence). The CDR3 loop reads CASSSPGQVYNEQFF. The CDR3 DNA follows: TGTGCCAGTAGCTCGCCGGGACAGGTCTACAATGAGCAGTTCTTC.

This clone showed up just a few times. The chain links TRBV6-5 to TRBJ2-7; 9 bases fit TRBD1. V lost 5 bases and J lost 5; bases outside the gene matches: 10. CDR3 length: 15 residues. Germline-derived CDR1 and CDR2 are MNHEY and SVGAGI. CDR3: CASSPSGTGSHEQYF. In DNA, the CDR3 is TGTGCCAGCAGTCCTTCTGGGACAGGGTCCCACGAGCAGTACTTC.

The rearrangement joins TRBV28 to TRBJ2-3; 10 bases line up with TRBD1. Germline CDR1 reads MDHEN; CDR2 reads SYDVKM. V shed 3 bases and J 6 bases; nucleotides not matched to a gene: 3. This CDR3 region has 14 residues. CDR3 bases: TGTGCCAGCAGTTTGGACAGGGGGTCGGATACGCAGTATTTT. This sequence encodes CASSLDRGSDTQYF.

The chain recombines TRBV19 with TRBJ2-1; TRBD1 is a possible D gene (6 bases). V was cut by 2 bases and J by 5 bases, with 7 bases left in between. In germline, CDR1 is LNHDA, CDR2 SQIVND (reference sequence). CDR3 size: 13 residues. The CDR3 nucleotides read TGTGCCAGTAGTATACAGGGGAACAATGAGCAGTTCTTC. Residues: CASSIQGNNEQFF.

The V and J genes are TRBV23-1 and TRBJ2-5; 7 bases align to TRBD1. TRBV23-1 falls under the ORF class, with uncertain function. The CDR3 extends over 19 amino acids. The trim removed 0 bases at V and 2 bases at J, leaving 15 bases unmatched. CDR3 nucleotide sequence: TGCGCCAGCAGTCAATCGAGCGGCCCAACAGGGGCAAGTCAAGAGACCCAGTACTTC. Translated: CASSQSSGPTGASQETQYF.

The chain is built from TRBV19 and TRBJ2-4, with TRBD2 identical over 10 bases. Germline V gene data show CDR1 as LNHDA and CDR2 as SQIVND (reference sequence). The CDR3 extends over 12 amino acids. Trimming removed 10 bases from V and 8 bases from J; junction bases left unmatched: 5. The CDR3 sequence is CATAGGSDIQYF. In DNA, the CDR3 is TGTGCCACAGCGGGAGGGTCGGACATTCAGTACTTC.

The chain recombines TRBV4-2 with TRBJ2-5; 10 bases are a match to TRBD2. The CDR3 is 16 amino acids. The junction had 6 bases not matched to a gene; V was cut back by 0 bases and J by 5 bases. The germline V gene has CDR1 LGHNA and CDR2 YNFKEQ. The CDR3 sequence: CASSQEAVAGGETQYF. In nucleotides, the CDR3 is TGTGCCAGCAGCCAAGAGGCGGTAGCGGGGGGCGAGACCCAGTACTTC.

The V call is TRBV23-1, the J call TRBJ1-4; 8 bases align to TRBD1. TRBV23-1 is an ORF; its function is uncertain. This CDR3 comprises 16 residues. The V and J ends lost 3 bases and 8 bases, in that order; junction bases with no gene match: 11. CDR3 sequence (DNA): TGCGCCAGCAGTCAGTCCAGGGGGCCCGCGTCGGAAAAACTGTTTTTT. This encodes CASSQSRGPASEKLFF.

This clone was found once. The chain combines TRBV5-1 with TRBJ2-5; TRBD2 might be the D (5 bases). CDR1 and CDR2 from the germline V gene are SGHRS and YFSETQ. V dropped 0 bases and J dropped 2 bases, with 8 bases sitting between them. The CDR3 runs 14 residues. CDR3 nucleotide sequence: TGCGCCAGCAGCTTGGTTCCGGGGCAAGAGACCCAGTACTTC. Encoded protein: CASSLVPGQETQYF.

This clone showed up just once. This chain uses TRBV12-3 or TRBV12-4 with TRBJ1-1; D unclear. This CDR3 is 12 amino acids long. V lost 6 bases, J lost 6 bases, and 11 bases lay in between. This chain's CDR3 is CASSTGRPEAFF. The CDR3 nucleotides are TGTGCCAGCAGCACCGGGAGACCTGAAGCTTTCTTT.

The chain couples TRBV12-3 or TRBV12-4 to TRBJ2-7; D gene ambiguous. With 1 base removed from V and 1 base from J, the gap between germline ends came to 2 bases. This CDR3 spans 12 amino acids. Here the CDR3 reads CASSLVSYEQYF. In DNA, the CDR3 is TGTGCCAGCAGTTTAGTATCCTACGAGCAGTACTTC.

CDR3 sequence (DNA): TGTGCCAGCAGTGAAAGACAGGTAGGGACTGAAGCTTTCTTT. It codes for CASSERQVGTEAFF. The J gene is TRBJ1-1, the V gene TRBV2; possibly TRBD1 for D (6 bases). CDR1 and CDR2 from the germline V gene are SNHLY and FYNNEI. Trimming pared 2 bases from V and 5 bases from J, leaving 12 bases between. CDR3 length: 14 amino acids.

CDR3 in amino acids: CASSIGQGASNEKLFF. The CDR3 nucleotides are TGTGCCAGCAGCATTGGACAGGGGGCATCTAATGAAAAACTGTTTTTT. V and J are TRBV13 and TRBJ1-4; TRBD1 aligns across 11 bases. CDR1 is PRHDT, CDR2 FYEKMQ, per germline (reference sequence). V lost 5 bases to trimming and J lost 3 bases; unmatched junction nucleotides: 5. This CDR3 contains 16 residues.

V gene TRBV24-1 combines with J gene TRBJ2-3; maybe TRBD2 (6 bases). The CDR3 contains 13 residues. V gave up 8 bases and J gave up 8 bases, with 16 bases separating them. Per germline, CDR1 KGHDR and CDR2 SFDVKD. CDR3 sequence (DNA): TGTGCCACCAACGGGGGAGGATCCCCTACGCAGTATTTT. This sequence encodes CATNGGGSPTQYF.

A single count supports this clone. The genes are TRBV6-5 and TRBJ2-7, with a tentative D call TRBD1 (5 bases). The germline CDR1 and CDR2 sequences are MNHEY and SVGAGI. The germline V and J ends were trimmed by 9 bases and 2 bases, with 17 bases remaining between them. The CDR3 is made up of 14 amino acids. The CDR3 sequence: CASHLGQVAYEQYF. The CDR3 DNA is TGTGCCAGTCACTTGGGGCAGGTGGCCTACGAGCAGTACTTC.